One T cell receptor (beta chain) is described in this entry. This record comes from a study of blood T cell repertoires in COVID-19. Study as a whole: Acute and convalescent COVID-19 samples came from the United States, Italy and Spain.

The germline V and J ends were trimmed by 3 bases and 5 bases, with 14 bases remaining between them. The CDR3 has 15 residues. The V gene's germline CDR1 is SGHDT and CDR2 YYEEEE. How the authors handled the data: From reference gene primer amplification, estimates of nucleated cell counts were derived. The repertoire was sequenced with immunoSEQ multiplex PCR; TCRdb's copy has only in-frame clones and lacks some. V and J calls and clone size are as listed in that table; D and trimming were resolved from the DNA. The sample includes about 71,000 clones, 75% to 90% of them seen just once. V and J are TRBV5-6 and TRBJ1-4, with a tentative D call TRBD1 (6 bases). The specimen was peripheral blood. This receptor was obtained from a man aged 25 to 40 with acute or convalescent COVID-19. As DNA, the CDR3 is TGTGCCAGCAGCTCATTAAGGACAGACAATGAAAAACTGTTTTTT. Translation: CASSSLRTDNEKLFF.